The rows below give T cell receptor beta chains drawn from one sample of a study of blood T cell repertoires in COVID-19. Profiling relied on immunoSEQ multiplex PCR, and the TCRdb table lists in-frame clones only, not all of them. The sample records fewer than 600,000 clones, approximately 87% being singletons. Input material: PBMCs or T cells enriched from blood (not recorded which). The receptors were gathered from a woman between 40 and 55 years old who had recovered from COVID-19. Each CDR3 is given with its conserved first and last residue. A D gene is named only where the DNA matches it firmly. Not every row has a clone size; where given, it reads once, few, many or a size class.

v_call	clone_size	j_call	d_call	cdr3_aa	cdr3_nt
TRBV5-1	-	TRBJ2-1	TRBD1	CASSLGGQINNEQFF	TGCGCCAGCAGCTTGGGGGGACAGATTAACAATGAGCAGTTCTTC
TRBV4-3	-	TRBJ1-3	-	CASSQDWKGAPLSGNTIYF	TGCGCCAGCAGCCAAGATTGGAAGGGAGCCCCTCTCTCTGGAAACACCATATATTTT
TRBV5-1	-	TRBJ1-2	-	CASSFDGETGYTF	TGCGCCAGCAGCTTCGACGGGGAGACTGGCTACACCTTC
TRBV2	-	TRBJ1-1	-	CASSAGPNTEAFF	TGTGCCAGCAGCGCGGGACCGAACACTGAAGCTTTCTTT
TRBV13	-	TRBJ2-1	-	CASSTHGSGQFF	TGTGCCAGCAGCACCCACGGGAGTGGGCAGTTCTTC
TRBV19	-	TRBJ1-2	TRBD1	CASSAGTGRPRGYTF	TGTGCCAGTAGTGCTGGGACAGGGCGCCCGAGGGGCTACACCTTC
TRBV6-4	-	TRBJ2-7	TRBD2	CASRGGRETYEQYF	TGTGCCAGCAGAGGCGGGAGGGAGACCTACGAGCAGTACTTC
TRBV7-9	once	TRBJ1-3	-	CASSLAEGVGNTIYF	TGTGCCAGCAGCCTGGCCGAGGGCGTAGGAAACACCATATATTTT
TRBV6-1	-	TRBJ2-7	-	CASSEVSYEQYF	TGTGCCAGCAGTGAAGTATCCTACGAGCAGTACTTC
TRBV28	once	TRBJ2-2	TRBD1	CATLGQVKTGELFF	TGTGCCACCCTAGGACAGGTGAAAACCGGGGAGCTGTTTTTT
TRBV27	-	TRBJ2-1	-	CASSPIDGDNEQFF	TGTGCCAGCAGTCCAATAGACGGGGATAATGAGCAGTTCTTC
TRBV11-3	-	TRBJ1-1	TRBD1	CASSLAGTADTEAFF	TGTGCCAGCAGCTTAGCCGGGACAGCAGACACTGAAGCTTTCTTT